What follows are 23 T cell receptor beta chains derived from one specimen sequenced in a study of T cells in Graves' hyperthyroidism and ophthalmopathy. Researchers took RNA transcripts and amplified the TCR beta CDR3 regions from them. The primer set for the first-round RT-PCR of the TCR CDR3 was HTBI. TCRdb recomputed calls from the multiplex PCR reads with MiXCR, one row per CDR3 protein. This table has 600,000 or so distinct CDR3 sequences, 40% to 55% appearing once. Sequencing used peripheral blood or thyroid tissue (not recorded which). Receptor source: a woman aged 18 to 35 with Graves' hyperthyroidism.

Only a few counts were recorded for this clonotype. This chain joins TRBV7-9 and TRBJ1-4; weak D call: TRBD1 (5 bases). Germline CDR1 is SEHNR and CDR2 is FQNEAQ (reference sequence). The CDR3 runs 13 residues. Trimming pared 5 bases from V and 10 bases from J, leaving 14 bases between. CDR3 sequence (DNA): TGTGCCAGCAGCAATCCAGGGAGCGGAAAACTGTTTTTT. It encodes CASSNPGSGKLFF.

This clonotype was recorded at least ten times. This chain joins TRBV2 and TRBJ1-5; D is unresolved. The V and J ends lost 1 base and 3 bases respectively, with 10 bases between them. CDR1 is SNHLY and CDR2 is FYNNEI in the germline V gene. The CDR3 contains 15 residues. CDR3 protein: CASSEDLTDNQPQHF. The CDR3 DNA is TGTGCCAGCAGTGAAGATTTGACGGACAATCAGCCCCAGCATTTT.

This chain joins TRBV7-3 and TRBJ1-1; D gene uncertain. V was pared by 5 bases and J by 2 bases, with 9 bases between. The V gene's germline CDR1 is SGHTA and CDR2 FQGTGA. The CDR3 is 13 residues long. Here the CDR3 reads CASSLRFNTEAFF. The CDR3 DNA reads TGTGCCAGCAGCCTACGATTCAACACTGAAGCTTTCTTT.

This sequence joins TRBV29-1 and TRBJ2-3, with TRBD2 matching over 7 bases. The CDR3 has 16 residues. Germline CDR1 reads SQVTM; CDR2 reads ANQGSEA. J lost 5 bases, V lost 1 base, and 12 bases had no gene match. The DNA of the CDR3 is TGCAGCGTTGAAGGTTACCCCTCCCGGGAGGTAGATACGCAGTATTTT. Translation gives CSVEGYPSREVDTQYF.

V and J are TRBV10-3 and TRBJ1-1, with 9 bases identical to TRBD1. V gave up 10 bases and J gave up 1 base; unmatched junction bases: 10. The CDR3 contains 15 residues. Germline V CDR1 and CDR2: ENHRY, SYGVKD. The CDR3 nucleotides are TGTGCCACCCACGGGACAGGGCTAGGGAACACTGAAGCTTTCTTT. As protein: CATHGTGLGNTEAFF.

CDR3 coding DNA: TGTGCCAGCAGCTTAGAGGGGGGACGGACCCCTCATGGCTACACCTTC. Its protein is CASSLEGGRTPHGYTF. This chain connects TRBV7-9 to TRBJ1-2; a possible D gene is TRBD1 (6 bases). The germline V gene has CDR1 SEHNR and CDR2 FQNEAQ (reference sequence). Trimming cost V 1 base and J 6 bases, with 18 bases left between them. The CDR3 has 16 residues.

This clonotype appeared a few times. V usage is TRBV20-1 and J usage is TRBJ2-7; no clear D. Trimming shortened V by 0 bases and J by 0 bases, and 9 bases separated the two germline ends. The CDR3 extends over 14 amino acids. Germline values: CDR1 DFQATT, CDR2 SNEGSKA (reference sequence). The CDR3 here is CSARDPTASYEQYF. In DNA, the CDR3 is TGCAGTGCTAGAGATCCGACGGCCTCCTACGAGCAGTACTTC.

This clonotype has at least ten counts. DNA for the CDR3: TGTGCCACCAGCAGAGATCCCGGACAGGGTAGTGAAAAACTGTTTTTT. Translation: CATSRDPGQGSEKLFF. The chain couples TRBV15 to TRBJ1-4, with 8 bases lining up with TRBD1. The germline V gene has CDR1 LNHNV and CDR2 YYDKDF (reference sequence). The J segment lost 7 bases and the V segment lost 0 bases, leaving 7 bases of the junction unmatched. The CDR3 runs to 16 residues. Full variable domain (rest looked up from reference TRBV15 and TRBJ1-4): DAMVIQNPRYQVTQFGKPVTLSCSQTLNHNVMYWYQQKSSQAPKLLFHYYDKDFNNEADTPDNFQSRRPNTSFCFLDIRSPGLGDTAMYLCATSRDPGQGSEKLFFGSGTQLSVL.

This clonotype appeared many times. This chain joins TRBV29-1 and TRBJ1-2, with D uncertain. V dropped 4 bases and J dropped 0 bases, with 9 bases sitting between them. Germline lookup yields CDR1 SQVTM and CDR2 ANQGSEA. The CDR3 totals 13 residues. The CDR3 region is CSVVRQTNYGYTF. The CDR3 nucleotides read TGCAGCGTTGTCCGCCAGACTAACTATGGCTACACCTTC.

The chain combines TRBV7-6 with TRBJ2-3, with 11 bases that match TRBD2. CDR1 is SGHVS and CDR2 is FNYEAQ in the germline V gene. CDR3 length: 17 residues. The J segment lost 1 base and the V segment lost 5 bases, leaving 8 bases of the junction unmatched. The CDR3 spells CASSVFSGRARTDTQYF. The DNA of the CDR3 is TGTGCCAGCAGCGTGTTTAGCGGGAGGGCCCGCACAGATACGCAGTATTTT.

This clonotype occurred a few times. This chain links TRBV7-9 with TRBJ2-5; D is unresolved. The CDR3 sequence is 14 residues long. In germline, CDR1 is SEHNR, CDR2 FQNEAQ (reference sequence). Trimming removed 1 base from V and 4 bases from J, with 10 bases in between. The CDR3 loop is CASSLGSIRETQYF. The CDR3 nucleotides are TGTGCCAGCAGCTTAGGATCTATACGAGAGACCCAGTACTTC.

The rearrangement links TRBV24-1 to TRBJ2-2; the D gene is possibly TRBD1 (6 bases). The CDR3 extends over 14 amino acids. V lost 10 bases and J 2 bases, leaving 13 bases between the germline ends. Germline-derived CDR1 and CDR2 are KGHDR and SFDVKD. CDR3 protein: CATRGQFNTGELFF. The CDR3 nucleotides are TGTGCCACGAGAGGACAGTTCAACACCGGGGAGCTGTTTTTT.

The chain joins TRBV7-3 to TRBJ2-3; D unclear. In germline, CDR1 is SGHTA, CDR2 FQGTGA. CDR3 size: 13 residues. Trimming stripped 5 bases from V and 1 base from J, with 7 bases between. CDR3 region: CASSESRTDTQYF. The CDR3 DNA follows: TGTGCCAGCAGCGAATCGCGCACAGATACGCAGTATTTT.

Many counts were recorded for this clonotype. The V and J genes are TRBV25-1 and TRBJ1-2; 7 bases are shared with TRBD1. Germline V gives CDR1 MGHDK, CDR2 SYGVNS. The length of the CDR3 is 14 residues. V lost 3 bases, J lost 6 bases, and 7 bases stayed unmatched. CDR3 sequence reads: CASSDPGQAHGYTF. CDR3 nucleotide sequence: TGTGCCAGCAGTGACCCCGGACAGGCTCATGGCTACACCTTC.

This clonotype has a count of ten or more. The chain combines TRBV29-1 with TRBJ2-5; TRBD2 matches at 10 bases. CDR3 size: 13 residues. Germline CDR1 reads SQVTM; CDR2 reads ANQGSEA. V lost 2 bases, J lost 5 bases, and 2 bases stayed unmatched. The DNA of the CDR3 is TGCAGCGTTGAACCTAGCGGGAGCGAGACCCAGTACTTC. This translates into CSVEPSGSETQYF. The full variable domain, in which reference TRBV29-1 and TRBJ2-5 provide the parts outside the CDR3, is SAVISQKPSRDICQRGTSLTIQCQVDSQVTMMFWYRQQPGQSLTLIATANQGSEATYESGFVIDKFPISRPNLTFSTLTVSNMSPEDSSIYLCSVEPSGSETQYFGPGTRLLVL.

In its sample, this clonotype was seen once. CDR3 in amino acids: CASSQVGTALNTEAFF. The CDR3 region has the DNA TGTGCCAGCAGCCAAGTCGGGACAGCCTTGAACACTGAAGCTTTCTTT. The V gene is TRBV14, the J gene TRBJ1-1; 7 bases map to TRBD1. The trim removed 1 base at V and 0 bases at J, leaving 5 bases unmatched. Germline loops: CDR1 SGHDN, CDR2 FVKESK. The CDR3 is 16 residues long.

This clonotype was detected many times. V usage is TRBV12-3 or TRBV12-4 and J usage is TRBJ1-2; 8 bases are a match to TRBD1. The CDR3 has 13 amino acids. Trimming removed 7 bases from V and 5 bases from J; junction bases left unmatched: 6. The CDR3 region is CASTRQGTYGYTF. DNA of the CDR3: TGTGCCAGCACTCGACAGGGGACTTATGGCTACACCTTC.

This clonotype was detected many times. The J gene is TRBJ1-6, the V gene TRBV7-2; TRBD1 matches 10 bases. The germline V gene has CDR1 SGHTA and CDR2 FQGNSA. The trim removed 7 bases at V and 4 bases at J, leaving 4 bases unmatched. CDR3 length: 15 amino acids. CDR3 protein: CASTRDRGYNSPLHF. CDR3 coding DNA: TGTGCCAGCACCCGGGACAGGGGTTATAATTCACCCCTCCACTTT.

This clonotype was seen more than once but under ten times. The chain joins TRBV11-2 to TRBJ2-7; tentatively, D is TRBD2 (6 bases). Trimming took 5 bases from V and 3 from J, leaving 11 bases between them. The CDR3 extends over 13 amino acids. Germline V gene data show CDR1 as SGHAT and CDR2 as FQNNGV. The CDR3 DNA follows: TGTGCCAGCAGCGCCTTGACTAGCTACGAGCAGTACTTC. Encoded protein: CASSALTSYEQYF. Variable domain in full (rest from reference TRBV11-2 and TRBJ2-7): EAGVAQSPRYKIIEKRQSVAFWCNPISGHATLYWYQQILGQGPKLLIQFQNNGVVDDSQLPKDRFSAERLKGVDSTLKIQPAKLEDSAVYLCASSALTSYEQYFGPGTRLTVT.

V usage is TRBV10-3 and J usage is TRBJ2-3; D may be TRBD1 or TRBD2 (5 bases each). CDR1 ENHRY and CDR2 SYGVKD come from the germline V gene. CDR3 length: 12 residues. The V and J ends lost 10 bases and 6 bases respectively, with 14 bases between them. DNA for the CDR3: TGTGCCACGGGACCCAGGGAGGATACGCAGTATTTT. Amino acids: CATGPREDTQYF.

The chain combines TRBV2 with TRBJ1-2; TRBD1 matches at 7 bases. The CDR3 length is 14 residues. Germline V gene data show CDR1 as SNHLY and CDR2 as FYNNEI. Trimming cost V 5 bases and J 8 bases; bases outside gene matches: 11. CDR3 residues: CASSSRTGPGGYTF. The CDR3 bases are TGTGCCAGCAGTTCTAGGACAGGACCAGGGGGCTACACCTTC.

The chain has TRBV11-1 and TRBJ2-7, with D tentatively TRBD2 (6 bases). Germline lookup yields CDR1 SGHAT and CDR2 FQDESV (reference sequence). The CDR3 totals 15 residues. The V and J ends lost 8 bases and 4 bases respectively, with 21 bases between them. The CDR3 loop reads CASSPPQTSEYEQYF. The DNA of the CDR3 is TGTGCCAGCTCACCACCGCAGACTAGTGAGTACGAGCAGTACTTC.

V gene TRBV2 combines with J gene TRBJ1-4; tentative D call: TRBD1 (5 bases). The germline V gene has CDR1 SNHLY and CDR2 FYNNEI. The V and J ends lost 6 bases and 8 bases respectively, with 25 bases between them. The CDR3 length is 17 residues. This CDR3 reads CASSLRSSGQEGEKLFF. Written as DNA, the CDR3 is TGTGCCAGCAGCTTAAGATCATCGGGGCAGGAGGGGGAAAAACTGTTTTTT. Drawing the rest from reference TRBV2 and TRBJ1-4, the complete variable domain is EPEVTQTPSHQVTQMGQEVILRCVPISNHLYFYWYRQILGQKVEFLVSFYNNEISEKSEIFDDQFSVERPDGSNFTLKIRSTKLEDSAMYFCASSLRSSGQEGEKLFFGSGTQLSVL.